Below are 25 T cell receptor beta chains sequenced from a single sample in a study of T cell responses to AZD1222 COVID-19 vaccine. Profiled with immunoSEQ multiplex PCR; TCRdb holds only in-frame clones, not every one. The table includes 130,000 or so clones, around 94% detected once. Material: peripheral blood, obtained on day 0 of AZD1222 vaccination. The receptors originated from an adult in good health.

V gene TRBV5-5 combines with J gene TRBJ2-7; TRBD2 agrees at 7 bases. The CDR3 consists of 14 residues. The V segment lost 0 bases and the J segment 0 bases; nucleotides outside the gene matches: 0. Germline V gene data show CDR1 as SGHKS and CDR2 as YYEKEE (reference sequence). The CDR3 DNA is TGTGCCAGCAGCTTGGCGGGAGGCTCCTACGAGCAGTACTTC. It codes for CASSLAGGSYEQYF.

J is TRBJ1-3 and V is TRBV25-1, with D uncertain. V lost 3 bases to trimming and J lost 2 bases, with 11 bases between them. The germline V gene has CDR1 MGHDK and CDR2 SYGVNS. This CDR3 is built from 15 residues. The CDR3: CASSDGWRTGNTIYF. The CDR3 nucleotides are TGTGCCAGCAGTGACGGCTGGCGAACTGGAAACACCATATATTTT.

V is TRBV11-2 and J is TRBJ1-6; the D is unclear. V gave up 2 bases and J gave up 0 bases, with 8 bases separating them. Germline CDR1 is SGHAT and CDR2 is FQNNGV. This CDR3 has 16 amino acids. DNA for the CDR3: TGTGCCAGCAGCTTACGTCTAAGCTCCTATAATTCACCCCTCCACTTT. It specifies CASSLRLSSYNSPLHF.

This chain's CDR3 is CASSAWEGANYGYTF. The CDR3 DNA reads TGTGCCAGCAGCGCCTGGGAGGGGGCGAACTATGGCTACACCTTC. The chain carries TRBV9 and TRBJ1-2; the match to TRBD1 covers 7 bases. The CDR3 has 15 amino acids. Germline CDR1 and CDR2: SGDLS and YYNGEE. Losses at the gene ends were 3 bases for V and 2 bases for J; bases not matched to a gene: 7.

V is TRBV12-3 or TRBV12-4 and J is TRBJ1-2; D might be TRBD1 (5 bases). This CDR3 has 12 amino acids. With 4 bases removed from V and 8 bases from J, the gap between germline ends came to 11 bases. The CDR3 here is CASSYRWGGYTF. DNA of the CDR3: TGTGCCAGCAGTTACCGATGGGGGGGCTACACCTTC.

This chain connects TRBV7-8 to TRBJ2-7; D may be TRBD1 (6 bases). V lost 5 bases and J 1 base, leaving 15 bases between the germline ends. Germline V CDR1 and CDR2: SGHVS, FQNEAQ. The CDR3 extends over 15 amino acids. CDR3: CASSARDTESYEQYF. The CDR3 DNA follows: TGTGCCAGCAGCGCCCGGGACACAGAATCCTACGAGCAGTACTTC. Full variable domain (outside the CDR3, taken from reference TRBV7-8 and TRBJ2-7): GAGVSQSPRYKVAKRGQDVALRCDPISGHVSLFWYQQALGQGPEFLTYFQNEAQLDKSGLPSDRFFAERPEGSVSTLKIQRTQQEDSAVYLCASSARDTESYEQYFGPGTRLTVT.

This chain uses TRBV4-2 with TRBJ2-5; D is unclear. Trimming removed 1 base from V and 5 bases from J, with 11 bases in between. Per germline, CDR1 LGHNA and CDR2 YNFKEQ. The CDR3 has 14 amino acids. The CDR3 here is CASSQASFGETQYF. CDR3 coding DNA: TGTGCCAGCAGCCAAGCTAGTTTCGGGGAGACCCAGTACTTC.

This chain links TRBV15 with TRBJ1-5; D ambiguous. Germline V CDR1 and CDR2: LNHNV, YYDKDF (reference sequence). The CDR3 totals 13 residues. V was cut by 3 bases and J by 7 bases, with 10 bases left in between. Here the CDR3 DNA reads TGTGCCACCAGCAGGCGGGCTGGGCAGCCCCAGCATTTT. Amino acid sequence: CATSRRAGQPQHF.

This rearrangement joins TRBV29-1 to TRBJ2-7; TRBD2 matches at 13 bases. This CDR3 spans 14 amino acids. Trimming cost V 5 bases and J 7 bases; bases outside gene matches: 8. Germline V gene data show CDR1 as SQVTM and CDR2 as ANQGSEA. The CDR3: CSVSGLAGVGEQYF. The CDR3 coding sequence is TGCAGCGTTTCCGGACTAGCGGGAGTGGGAGAGCAGTACTTC.

The chain couples TRBV5-1 to TRBJ2-5; a weak D match, TRBD2 (6 bases). This CDR3 contains 15 residues. Trimming left V 4 bases short and J 1 base short, with 14 bases between. Germline V lookup: CDR1 SGHRS, CDR2 YFSETQ. Written as DNA, the CDR3 is TGCGCCAGCAGCCCCCTCAGCGGGTCCCAAGAGACCCAGTACTTC. Translation gives CASSPLSGSQETQYF.

The chain is built from TRBV30 and TRBJ2-6, with a tentative D call TRBD2 (7 bases). Trimming cost V 3 bases and J 2 bases, with 17 bases left between them. The CDR3 has 17 amino acids. Germline V CDR1 and CDR2: GTSNPN, SVGIG (reference sequence). The chain's CDR3 is CAWSRGALQAGANVLTF. Here the CDR3 DNA reads TGTGCCTGGAGCCGGGGGGCACTTCAGGCTGGGGCCAACGTCCTGACTTTC.

The V and J genes are TRBV23-1 and TRBJ1-2, with 10 bases identical to TRBD1. TRBV23-1 is labeled an ORF, and its function is uncertain. The CDR3 extends over 18 amino acids. The trim removed 0 bases at V and 8 bases at J, leaving 15 bases unmatched. Written as DNA, the CDR3 is TGCGCCAGCAGTCAATCAACGCCGACAGGGGGCGAGGTGTGCGGCTACACCTTC. This gives the protein CASSQSTPTGGEVCGYTF.

J is TRBJ2-6 and V is TRBV7-3; 8 bases map to TRBD2. Germline V gives CDR1 SGHTA, CDR2 FQGTGA. V shed 1 base, J shed 9 bases, and the junction held 8 bases outside the gene matches. There are 16 residues in the CDR3. The CDR3 spells CASSLNPAGLDNVLTF. Written as DNA, the CDR3 is TGTGCCAGCAGCTTAAACCCCGCGGGACTAGACAACGTCCTGACTTTC.

The chain recombines TRBV9 with TRBJ2-1; the D is unclear. Germline CDR1 is SGDLS and CDR2 is YYNGEE. The CDR3 extends over 12 amino acids. V was clipped by 0 bases and J by 6 bases, with 4 bases between them. CDR3 in amino acids: CASSVEVNEQFF. In DNA form, the CDR3 reads TGTGCCAGCAGCGTAGAAGTCAATGAGCAGTTCTTC. The full variable domain, completed using reference TRBV9 and TRBJ2-1, is DSGVTQTPKHLITATGQRVTLRCSPRSGDLSVYWYQQSLDQGLQFLIQYYNGEERAKGNILERFSAQQFPDLHSELNLSSLELGDSALYFCASSVEVNEQFFGPGTRLTVL.

The chain carries TRBV15 and TRBJ2-7, with 9 bases lining up with TRBD1. This CDR3 has 17 amino acids. Germline CDR1 reads LNHNV; CDR2 reads YYDKDF (reference sequence). With V trimmed by 0 bases and J by 4 bases, 10 bases remained unmatched. The CDR3 sequence: CATSRDLLGQGTYEQYF. The DNA for the CDR3 is TGTGCCACCAGCAGAGACCTACTCGGACAGGGGACGTACGAGCAGTACTTC.

The rearrangement links TRBV6-1 to TRBJ2-5, with D perhaps being TRBD1 or TRBD2 (6 bases each). Trimming shortened V by 0 bases and J by 5 bases, and 10 bases separated the two germline ends. CDR3 length equals 14 residues. Germline CDR1 and CDR2: MNHNS and SASEGT. The CDR3 protein is CASSEAGGGETQYF. The CDR3 DNA follows: TGTGCCAGCAGTGAAGCAGGAGGGGGTGAGACCCAGTACTTC.

The rearrangement links TRBV7-8 to TRBJ1-1, with 9 bases identical to TRBD1. This CDR3 is 19 amino acids long. Germline lookup yields CDR1 SGHVS and CDR2 FQNEAQ. V dropped 0 bases and J dropped 2; count of bases not matched to a gene: 13. DNA for the CDR3: TGTGCCAGCAGCTTAGCAGCGACAGGGGGTAAATCCCGTAACACTGAAGCTTTCTTT. Amino acid sequence: CASSLAATGGKSRNTEAFF.

The chain has TRBV28 and TRBJ1-5; possibly TRBD1 for D (6 bases). V lost 2 bases and J lost 5, with 10 bases in between. This CDR3 spans 14 amino acids. Germline V gene data show CDR1 as MDHEN and CDR2 as SYDVKM. The DNA of the CDR3 is TGTGCCAGCAGTTTACAGGGGCGGGATCAGCCCCAGCATTTT. Protein product: CASSLQGRDQPQHF.

The chain has TRBV5-4 and TRBJ2-2; 10 bases match TRBD2. The CDR3 runs to 16 residues. CDR1 SGHNT and CDR2 YYREEE come from the germline V gene (reference sequence). The ends lost 5 bases at V and 1 base at J; junction bases unmatched: 5. CDR3 sequence reads: CASSPPSGRNTGELFF. DNA for the CDR3: TGTGCCAGCAGTCCCCCTAGCGGGAGGAACACCGGGGAGCTGTTTTTT.

The chain has TRBV7-9 and TRBJ1-4, with unresolved D. V gave up 1 base and J gave up 6 bases, with 9 bases separating them. The CDR3 totals 14 residues. CDR1 SEHNR and CDR2 FQNEAQ come from the germline V gene (reference sequence). The CDR3 region has the DNA TGTGCCAGCAGCTTAGTTTCCTCTTATGAAAAACTGTTTTTT. Translating gives CASSLVSSYEKLFF.

This clone is a singleton in its sample. One junction end does not reproduce the germline sequence, and a read error may be involved. The rearrangement joins TRBV25-1 to TRBJ2-1; 9 nucleotides match TRBD1. CDR3 length equals 11 residues. Germline V CDR1 and CDR2: MGHDK, SYGVNS. DNA for the CDR3: TGTGCCAGCATCGGGACAGGGAAGCTTGTCTTC. Translated: CASIGTGKLVF. Together with reference TRBV25-1 and TRBJ2-1, the CDR3 gives the full variable domain: EADIYQTPRYLVIGTGKKITLECSQTMGHDKMYWYQQDPGMELHLIHYSYGVNSTEKGDLSSESTVSRIRTEHFPLTLESARPSHTSQYLCASIGTGKLVFGPGTRLTVL.

The CDR3 loop is CASSFGQGYEQYF. CDR3 coding DNA: TGTGCCAGCAGCTTCGGACAGGGGTACGAGCAGTACTTC. J is TRBJ2-7 and V is TRBV11-2, with 9 bases aligning to TRBD1. From germline, CDR1 is SGHAT and CDR2 FQNNGV. The CDR3 is made up of 13 amino acids. J was trimmed by 4 bases and V by 3 bases; bases with no gene match: 1.

This sequence joins TRBV27 and TRBJ1-1; no reliable D call. V was pared by 5 bases and J by 3 bases, with 16 bases between. The CDR3 is 15 amino acids. In germline, CDR1 is MNHEY, CDR2 SMNVEV (reference sequence). CDR3 DNA: TGTGCCAGCAGTCGAGCCGGGGTGGCGGACACTGAAGCTTTCTTT. Residues: CASSRAGVADTEAFF.

The V call is TRBV18, the J call TRBJ2-4; D possibly uses TRBD1 or TRBD2 (5 bases each). With 1 base removed from V and 5 bases from J, the gap between germline ends came to 9 bases. The CDR3 loop spans 14 amino acids. Germline CDR1 is KGHSH and CDR2 is LQKENI. DNA for the CDR3: TGTGCCAGCTCACCACAGCTGGGGGAAAACATTCAGTACTTC. Translation: CASSPQLGENIQYF.

The chain is built from TRBV7-9 and TRBJ1-2; D is unclear. V lost 1 base to trimming and J lost 8 bases, with 14 bases between them. The CDR3 loop spans 14 amino acids. The germline V gene encodes CDR1 SEHNR and CDR2 FQNEAQ (reference sequence). The CDR3 is CASSLDDGFGGYTF. In DNA form, the CDR3 reads TGTGCCAGCAGCTTAGACGATGGGTTCGGCGGCTACACCTTC.